These 18 T cell receptor beta chains share one sample of origin, sequenced in a study of T-cell reconstitution after alpha-beta-depleted transplantation in children. Unique molecular identifiers were incorporated during preparation of the TCRbeta library. TCRdb ran MiXCR on the PCR reads and lists one entry per CDR3 protein. The table lists around 300,000 distinct CDR3 sequences, 10% of them singletons, with roughly 7% in the top ten. The sequencing here drew on PBMCs, taken before TCRalphabeta/CD19-depleted stem cell transplant. All receptors derive from a boy younger than two with acute myeloid leukemia, due to receive a stem cell transplant.

In this sample, this clonotype turned up many times. The rearrangement joins TRBV6-5 to TRBJ2-2; 9 nucleotides align to TRBD2. Germline-derived CDR1 and CDR2 are MNHEY and SVGAGI. There are 17 residues in the CDR3. The ends lost 2 bases at V and 4 bases at J; junction bases unmatched: 8. This CDR3 reads CASSYGGGALGTGELFF. For the CDR3, the DNA is TGTGCCAGCAGTTACGGCGGGGGGGCTCTCGGCACCGGGGAGCTGTTTTTT.

There are many counts of this clonotype. The rearrangement links TRBV5-1 to TRBJ2-2; no reliable D call. Per germline, CDR1 SGHRS and CDR2 YFSETQ. This CDR3 has 15 amino acids. Trimming removed 0 bases at V and 5 bases at J, with 11 bases between. The CDR3 bases are TGCGCCAGCAGCTTGGAACAACACTGGACCGGGGAGCTGTTTTTT. Its protein is CASSLEQHWTGELFF.

Ten or more counts support this clonotype. This chain joins TRBV12-3 or TRBV12-4 and TRBJ2-5; D is undetermined. V gave up 4 bases and J gave up 5 bases, with 14 bases separating them. This CDR3 is 14 amino acids long. The CDR3 sequence is CASSSVVLRETQYF. The CDR3 DNA reads TGTGCCAGCAGTTCGGTGGTCCTGAGGGAGACCCAGTACTTC.

With regard to this clonotype: Since a much larger clone is just one base distant, this may be a read error. The chain has TRBV4-3 and TRBJ2-7, with 12 nucleotides matching TRBD2. Unmatched junction bases numbered 6, after V lost 4 bases and J lost 2 bases. Germline CDR1 LGHNA, CDR2 YSLEER. The CDR3 has 16 residues. The CDR3 sequence: CASSRQRTSGAYEQYF. CDR3 nucleotide sequence: TGCGCCAGCAGCCGGCAAAGGACTAGCGGGGCCTACGAGCAGTACTTC.

Ten or more counts support this clonotype. This sequence joins TRBV18 and TRBJ2-1, with D hard to call. Per the germline V gene, CDR1 is KGHSH and CDR2 is LQKENI. V lost 0 bases and J lost 0, with 6 bases in between. The CDR3 consists of 15 residues. CDR3 amino acids: CASSPPPSSYNEQFF. CDR3 nucleotides: TGTGCCAGCTCACCACCGCCGTCCTCCTACAATGAGCAGTTCTTC.

This clonotype was counted many times. The V gene is TRBV7-8, the J gene TRBJ2-2, with 8 bases identical to TRBD1. The V gene end was trimmed by 4 bases and the J gene end by 0 bases; junction bases not matched to a gene: 7. CDR3 length: 17 residues. The germline V gene has CDR1 SGHVS and CDR2 FQNEAQ. The CDR3 region has the DNA TGTGCCAGCAGCTCGAGCCCGGGACAGGCGAACACCGGGGAGCTGTTTTTT. This translates into CASSSSPGQANTGELFF.

This clonotype was detected many times. The chain employs TRBV9 and TRBJ2-1, with 9 bases aligning to TRBD2. This CDR3 is built from 15 residues. With 7 bases clipped from V and 4 bases from J, the junction kept 9 bases outside the gene matches. The germline gives CDR1 SGDLS, CDR2 YYNGEE. The CDR3 coding sequence is TGTGCCAGCCAGGTAGGACTAGCGACTTACAATGAGCAGTTCTTC. Translating gives CASQVGLATYNEQFF.

At least ten counts were recorded for this clonotype. The CDR3 DNA sequence: TGCAGCGCTCGGACAGGGGGCTCCTACGAGCAGTACTTC. Translating gives CSARTGGSYEQYF. The V call is TRBV29-1, the J call TRBJ2-7; 10 bases are a match to TRBD1. The CDR3 is made up of 13 amino acids. CDR1 and CDR2 (germline): SQVTM, ANQGSEA. The V segment lost 7 bases and the J segment 0 bases; nucleotides outside the gene matches: 3.

This clonotype was seen many times. The rearrangement links TRBV7-9 to TRBJ1-4; D ambiguous. This CDR3 is built from 13 residues. Per the germline V gene, CDR1 is SEHNR and CDR2 is FQNEAQ (reference sequence). The V gene lost 2 bases and the J gene lost 2 bases, with 3 bases spanning the gap. DNA for the CDR3: TGTGCCAGCAGCTTACTGACTAATGAAAAACTGTTTTTT. Residues: CASSLLTNEKLFF.

The table lists this clonotype with many counts. CDR3 sequence reads: CASRPQGNHYNEQFF. The CDR3 bases are TGTGCCAGCAGACCACAGGGGAACCACTACAATGAGCAGTTCTTC. The chain links TRBV12-3 or TRBV12-4 to TRBJ2-1; TRBD1 matches 7 bases. The junction had 8 bases not matched to a gene; V was cut back by 6 bases and J by 3 bases. CDR3 length equals 15 residues.

This clonotype has just a few counts. V is TRBV6-4 and J is TRBJ2-7; 9 nucleotides agree with TRBD1. The V gene's germline CDR1 is MRHNA and CDR2 SNTAGT. J lost 6 bases, V lost 6 bases, and 0 bases had no gene match. This CDR3 is built from 11 residues. The CDR3 here is CASRQGAEQYF. The DNA for the CDR3 is TGTGCCAGCAGACAGGGGGCCGAGCAGTACTTC.

In its sample, this clonotype was seen many times. The gene calls are TRBV19 and TRBJ2-3; TRBD2 matches at 9 bases. There are 17 residues in the CDR3. Germline V gene data show CDR1 as LNHDA and CDR2 as SQIVND (reference sequence). Losses at the gene ends were 0 bases for V and 2 bases for J; bases not matched to a gene: 6. The chain's CDR3 is CASSIDKLAGYTDTQYF. The CDR3 DNA is TGTGCCAGTAGTATAGATAAGCTAGCGGGGTACACAGATACGCAGTATTTT.

Comment on this clonotype: This may stem from a read error, because a much larger clone lies one nucleotide away. CDR3 protein: CASSLGISSDQPQHF. CDR3 nucleotide sequence: TGTGCCAGCAGCTTAGGGATAAGTAGCGATCAGCCCCAGCATTTT. V is TRBV13 and J is TRBJ1-5; unclear D gene. The CDR3 contains 15 residues. The V gene's germline CDR1 is PRHDT and CDR2 FYEKMQ (reference sequence).

In its sample, this clonotype was seen many times. V gene TRBV7-9 combines with J gene TRBJ2-2; the D is unclear. Germline loops: CDR1 SEHNR, CDR2 FQNEAQ (reference sequence). V was trimmed by 10 bases and J by 6 bases, leaving 6 bases between them. The CDR3 has 10 amino acids. CDR3 coding DNA: TGTGCCACCAGAGCCGGGGAGCTGTTTTTT. Protein product: CATRAGELFF.

In this sample, this clonotype turned up many times. This sequence joins TRBV2 and TRBJ1-5; D gene ambiguous. Trimming cost V 7 bases and J 4 bases, with 11 bases left between them. Germline V lookup: CDR1 SNHLY, CDR2 FYNNEI. There are 13 residues in the CDR3. The CDR3 coding sequence is TGTGCCAGCAAATTGGGCAGGAATCAGCCCCAGCATTTT. It yields the protein CASKLGRNQPQHF.

This clonotype was seen many times. V usage is TRBV20-1 and J usage is TRBJ2-7; D is perhaps TRBD2 (5 bases). The germline CDR1 and CDR2 sequences are DFQATT and SNEGSKA (reference sequence). The CDR3 loop spans 13 amino acids. The V end lost 5 bases, the J end lost 6 bases, and 17 bases lay between the germline ends. The CDR3 DNA is TGCAGTGCTCGGAGGACGGTTGGTTCCGAGCAGTACTTC. Its translation: CSARRTVGSEQYF.

The chain recombines TRBV28 with TRBJ1-3; TRBD1 aligns across 7 bases. The V gene's germline CDR1 is MDHEN and CDR2 SYDVKM. The CDR3 has 17 amino acids. J lost 0 bases, V lost 7 bases, and 12 bases had no gene match. CDR3 sequence: CASTTITGASSGNTIYF. The CDR3 region has the DNA TGTGCCAGCACCACCATTACAGGGGCCAGCTCTGGAAACACCATATATTTT.

This clonotype occurred many times. This sequence joins TRBV5-1 and TRBJ2-5, with D unclear. This CDR3 comprises 14 residues. Trimming took 4 bases from V and 3 from J, leaving 13 bases between them. Germline lookup yields CDR1 SGHRS and CDR2 YFSETQ. The CDR3 reads CASSPEVGKETQYF. CDR3 nucleotide sequence: TGCGCCAGCAGCCCCGAAGTAGGGAAAGAGACCCAGTACTTC.